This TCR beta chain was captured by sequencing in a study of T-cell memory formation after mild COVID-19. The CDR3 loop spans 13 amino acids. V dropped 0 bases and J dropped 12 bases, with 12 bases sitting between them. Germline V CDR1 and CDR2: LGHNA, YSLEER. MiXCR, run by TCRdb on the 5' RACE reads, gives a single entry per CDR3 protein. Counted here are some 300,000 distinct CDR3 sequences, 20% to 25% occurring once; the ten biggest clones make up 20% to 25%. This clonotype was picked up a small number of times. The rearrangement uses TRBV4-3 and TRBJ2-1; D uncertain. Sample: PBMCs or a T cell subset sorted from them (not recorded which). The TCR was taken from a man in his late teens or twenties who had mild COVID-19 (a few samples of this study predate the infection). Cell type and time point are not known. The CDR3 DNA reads TGCGCCAGCAGCCAAGATCGCGGCCATGGGCAGTTCTTC. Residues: CASSQDRGHGQFF.